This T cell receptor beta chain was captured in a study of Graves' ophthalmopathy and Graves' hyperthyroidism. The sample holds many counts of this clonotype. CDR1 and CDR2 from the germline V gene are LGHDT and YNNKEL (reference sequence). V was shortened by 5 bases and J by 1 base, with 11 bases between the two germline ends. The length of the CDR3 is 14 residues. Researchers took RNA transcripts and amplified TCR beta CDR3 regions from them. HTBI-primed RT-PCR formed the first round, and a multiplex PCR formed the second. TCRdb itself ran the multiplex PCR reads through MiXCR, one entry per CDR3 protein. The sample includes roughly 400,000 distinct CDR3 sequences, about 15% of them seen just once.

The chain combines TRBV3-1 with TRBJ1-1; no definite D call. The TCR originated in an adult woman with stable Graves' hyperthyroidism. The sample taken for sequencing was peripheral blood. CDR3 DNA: TGTGCCAGCAGCTTGGCCGCGGGGAACACTGAAGCTTTCTTT. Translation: CASSLAAGNTEAFF. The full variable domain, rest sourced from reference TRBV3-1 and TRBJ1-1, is DTAVSQTPKYLVTQMGNDKSIKCEQNLGHDTMYWYKQDSKKFLKIMFSYNNKELIINETVPNRFSPKSPDKAHLNLHINSLELGDSAVYFCASSLAAGNTEAFFGQGTRLTVV.